This TCR beta chain came from a study of blood T cells in healthy people across ages. On the study more broadly: About one barcoded beta molecule was captured per two T cells (by template switching). Whole-study results and caveats: Diversity of TCR beta correlated strongly with naive T cell percentage.

Every donor contributed ten milliliters of peripheral blood by blood draw. With regard to this clonotype: Its antigen is undetermined.

A J-beta primer mix and a sample-barcoded 5' primer were used in a second PCR of about 7 to 11 cycles. TCRdb re-derived calls from the 5' RACE reads in MiXCR, one entry per CDR3 protein. Of around 1.5 million distinct CDR3 sequences in the sample, 45% to 70% were seen once. Germline V gives CDR1 MNHEY, CDR2 SMNVEV (reference sequence). CDR3 length equals 14 residues. The sample taken for sequencing was blood. The sequence was collected from a man aged 18-30 years in good health. The chain links TRBV27 to TRBJ2-1, with no clear D. The end of the DNA is better explained by TRBJ2-7, so the J call may be wrong. The CDR3 DNA follows: TGTGCCAGCAGAGGGAAAAGGTCGGTAGACGAGCAGTACTTC. Protein: CASRGKRSVDEQYF.